Shown below are 3 T cell receptor beta chains from a single sample sequenced in a study of T cells in Graves' hyperthyroidism and ophthalmopathy. Amplification of TCR beta CDR3 regions used RNA as the template. First-round RT-PCR targeting the TCR CDR3 was performed with the HTBI primer set. TCRdb re-called the multiplex PCR reads through MiXCR, storing one row per CDR3 protein. Here the sample spans 400,000 to 550,000 distinct CDR3 sequences, roughly a quarter being singletons. Sequenced material: blood. Source of these receptors: a woman younger than 45 with Graves' ophthalmopathy.

The CDR3 DNA reads as TGCGCCAGCAGCTATAGCGGGGGGGCGAGCTCCTACGAGCAGTACTTC. Translation gives CASSYSGGASSYEQYF. The gene calls are TRBV5-1 and TRBJ2-7, with TRBD2 identical over 11 bases. The trim removed 3 bases at V and 0 bases at J, leaving 5 bases unmatched. CDR3 length equals 16 residues. CDR1 SGHRS and CDR2 YFSETQ come from the germline V gene. Together with reference TRBV5-1 and TRBJ2-7, the CDR3 gives the full variable domain: KAGVTQTPRYLIKTRGQQVTLSCSPISGHRSVSWYQQTPGQGLQFLFEYFSETQRNKGNFPGRFSGRQFSNSRSEMNVSTLELGDSALYLCASSYSGGASSYEQYFGPGTRLTVT.

This clonotype was recorded many times. The genes are TRBV6-5 and TRBJ1-1; 8 bases are a match to TRBD1. V shed 6 bases, J shed 3 bases, and the junction held 6 bases outside the gene matches. The CDR3 runs to 14 residues. CDR1 MNHEY and CDR2 SVGAGI come from the germline V gene. CDR3 sequence reads: CASRAGQGHTEAFF. CDR3 in DNA: TGTGCCAGCAGGGCCGGACAGGGTCACACTGAAGCTTTCTTT.

Only one count was recorded for this clonotype. The chain carries TRBV6-2 or TRBV6-3 and TRBJ1-1; no clear D gene. V dropped 2 bases and J dropped 6 bases, with 22 bases sitting between them. The CDR3 has 17 amino acids. CDR1 MNHEY and CDR2 SVGEGT come from the germline V gene. CDR3 in amino acids: CASSYSLDSELRPEAFF. The CDR3 nucleotides read TGTGCCAGCAGTTACAGTCTGGACTCTGAATTGCGCCCTGAAGCTTTCTTT.